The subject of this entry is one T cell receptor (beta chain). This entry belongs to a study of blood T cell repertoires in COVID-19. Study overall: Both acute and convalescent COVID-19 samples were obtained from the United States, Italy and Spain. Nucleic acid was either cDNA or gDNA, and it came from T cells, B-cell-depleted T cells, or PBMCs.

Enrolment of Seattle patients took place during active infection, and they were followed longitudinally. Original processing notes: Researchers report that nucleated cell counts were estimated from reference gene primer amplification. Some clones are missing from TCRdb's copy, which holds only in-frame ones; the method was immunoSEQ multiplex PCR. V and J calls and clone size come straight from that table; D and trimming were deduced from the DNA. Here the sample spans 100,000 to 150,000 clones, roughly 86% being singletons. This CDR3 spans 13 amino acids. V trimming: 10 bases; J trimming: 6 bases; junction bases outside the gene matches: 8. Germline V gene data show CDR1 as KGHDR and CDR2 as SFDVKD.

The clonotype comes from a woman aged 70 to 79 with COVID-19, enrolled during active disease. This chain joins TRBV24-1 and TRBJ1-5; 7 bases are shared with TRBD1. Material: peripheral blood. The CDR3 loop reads CATQDRVSQPQHF. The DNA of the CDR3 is TGTGCCACACAAGACAGGGTCTCTCAGCCCCAGCATTTT.